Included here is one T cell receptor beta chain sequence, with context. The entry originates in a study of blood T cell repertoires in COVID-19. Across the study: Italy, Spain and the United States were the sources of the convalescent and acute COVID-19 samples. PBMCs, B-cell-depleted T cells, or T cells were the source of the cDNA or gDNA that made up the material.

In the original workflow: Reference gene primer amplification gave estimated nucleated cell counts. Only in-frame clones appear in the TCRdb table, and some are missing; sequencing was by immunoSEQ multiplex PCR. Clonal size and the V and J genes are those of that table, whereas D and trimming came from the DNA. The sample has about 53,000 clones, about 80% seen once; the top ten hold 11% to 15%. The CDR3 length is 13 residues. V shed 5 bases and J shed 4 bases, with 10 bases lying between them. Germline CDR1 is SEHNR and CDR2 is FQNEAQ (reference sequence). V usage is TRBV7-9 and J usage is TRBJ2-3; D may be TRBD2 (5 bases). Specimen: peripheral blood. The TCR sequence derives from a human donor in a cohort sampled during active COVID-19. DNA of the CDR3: TGTGCCAGCAGCCCGGACTTGCCAGATACGCAGTATTTT. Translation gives CASSPDLPDTQYF.